This TCR beta chain was captured by sequencing in a study of T cell responses to AZD1222 COVID-19 vaccine. General observations from the study: Spike regions recognized by vaccine-associated CD4 TCRs spanned the protein, led by 160-218 and 743-854. Recipients of AZD1222 seropositive at baseline numbered only 5 or 6.

Trimming cost V 0 bases and J 3 bases, with 10 bases left between them. The CDR3 is 14 amino acids. The germline V gene has CDR1 SGHDT and CDR2 YYEEEE. Sequenced by immunoSEQ multiplex PCR; TCRdb stores in-frame clones only, minus some. The sample contains tens of thousands of clones, 91% of which appear only once. Concerning this clone itself: Its matching antigen is unknown.

This rearrangement joins TRBV5-6 to TRBJ2-7; D gene uncertain. This sequence was found in an adult in good health. The starting material was peripheral blood, obtained on day 0 of MenACWY control vaccination. This chain's CDR3 is CASSLVGEGYEQYF. The CDR3 coding sequence is TGTGCCAGCAGCTTGGTTGGTGAAGGCTACGAGCAGTACTTC. Full variable domain (rest looked up from reference TRBV5-6 and TRBJ2-7): DAGVTQSPTHLIKTRGQQVTLRCSPKSGHDTVSWYQQALGQGPQFIFQYYEEEERQRGNFPDRFSGHQFPNYSSELNVNALLLGDSALYLCASSLVGEGYEQYFGPGTRLTVT.